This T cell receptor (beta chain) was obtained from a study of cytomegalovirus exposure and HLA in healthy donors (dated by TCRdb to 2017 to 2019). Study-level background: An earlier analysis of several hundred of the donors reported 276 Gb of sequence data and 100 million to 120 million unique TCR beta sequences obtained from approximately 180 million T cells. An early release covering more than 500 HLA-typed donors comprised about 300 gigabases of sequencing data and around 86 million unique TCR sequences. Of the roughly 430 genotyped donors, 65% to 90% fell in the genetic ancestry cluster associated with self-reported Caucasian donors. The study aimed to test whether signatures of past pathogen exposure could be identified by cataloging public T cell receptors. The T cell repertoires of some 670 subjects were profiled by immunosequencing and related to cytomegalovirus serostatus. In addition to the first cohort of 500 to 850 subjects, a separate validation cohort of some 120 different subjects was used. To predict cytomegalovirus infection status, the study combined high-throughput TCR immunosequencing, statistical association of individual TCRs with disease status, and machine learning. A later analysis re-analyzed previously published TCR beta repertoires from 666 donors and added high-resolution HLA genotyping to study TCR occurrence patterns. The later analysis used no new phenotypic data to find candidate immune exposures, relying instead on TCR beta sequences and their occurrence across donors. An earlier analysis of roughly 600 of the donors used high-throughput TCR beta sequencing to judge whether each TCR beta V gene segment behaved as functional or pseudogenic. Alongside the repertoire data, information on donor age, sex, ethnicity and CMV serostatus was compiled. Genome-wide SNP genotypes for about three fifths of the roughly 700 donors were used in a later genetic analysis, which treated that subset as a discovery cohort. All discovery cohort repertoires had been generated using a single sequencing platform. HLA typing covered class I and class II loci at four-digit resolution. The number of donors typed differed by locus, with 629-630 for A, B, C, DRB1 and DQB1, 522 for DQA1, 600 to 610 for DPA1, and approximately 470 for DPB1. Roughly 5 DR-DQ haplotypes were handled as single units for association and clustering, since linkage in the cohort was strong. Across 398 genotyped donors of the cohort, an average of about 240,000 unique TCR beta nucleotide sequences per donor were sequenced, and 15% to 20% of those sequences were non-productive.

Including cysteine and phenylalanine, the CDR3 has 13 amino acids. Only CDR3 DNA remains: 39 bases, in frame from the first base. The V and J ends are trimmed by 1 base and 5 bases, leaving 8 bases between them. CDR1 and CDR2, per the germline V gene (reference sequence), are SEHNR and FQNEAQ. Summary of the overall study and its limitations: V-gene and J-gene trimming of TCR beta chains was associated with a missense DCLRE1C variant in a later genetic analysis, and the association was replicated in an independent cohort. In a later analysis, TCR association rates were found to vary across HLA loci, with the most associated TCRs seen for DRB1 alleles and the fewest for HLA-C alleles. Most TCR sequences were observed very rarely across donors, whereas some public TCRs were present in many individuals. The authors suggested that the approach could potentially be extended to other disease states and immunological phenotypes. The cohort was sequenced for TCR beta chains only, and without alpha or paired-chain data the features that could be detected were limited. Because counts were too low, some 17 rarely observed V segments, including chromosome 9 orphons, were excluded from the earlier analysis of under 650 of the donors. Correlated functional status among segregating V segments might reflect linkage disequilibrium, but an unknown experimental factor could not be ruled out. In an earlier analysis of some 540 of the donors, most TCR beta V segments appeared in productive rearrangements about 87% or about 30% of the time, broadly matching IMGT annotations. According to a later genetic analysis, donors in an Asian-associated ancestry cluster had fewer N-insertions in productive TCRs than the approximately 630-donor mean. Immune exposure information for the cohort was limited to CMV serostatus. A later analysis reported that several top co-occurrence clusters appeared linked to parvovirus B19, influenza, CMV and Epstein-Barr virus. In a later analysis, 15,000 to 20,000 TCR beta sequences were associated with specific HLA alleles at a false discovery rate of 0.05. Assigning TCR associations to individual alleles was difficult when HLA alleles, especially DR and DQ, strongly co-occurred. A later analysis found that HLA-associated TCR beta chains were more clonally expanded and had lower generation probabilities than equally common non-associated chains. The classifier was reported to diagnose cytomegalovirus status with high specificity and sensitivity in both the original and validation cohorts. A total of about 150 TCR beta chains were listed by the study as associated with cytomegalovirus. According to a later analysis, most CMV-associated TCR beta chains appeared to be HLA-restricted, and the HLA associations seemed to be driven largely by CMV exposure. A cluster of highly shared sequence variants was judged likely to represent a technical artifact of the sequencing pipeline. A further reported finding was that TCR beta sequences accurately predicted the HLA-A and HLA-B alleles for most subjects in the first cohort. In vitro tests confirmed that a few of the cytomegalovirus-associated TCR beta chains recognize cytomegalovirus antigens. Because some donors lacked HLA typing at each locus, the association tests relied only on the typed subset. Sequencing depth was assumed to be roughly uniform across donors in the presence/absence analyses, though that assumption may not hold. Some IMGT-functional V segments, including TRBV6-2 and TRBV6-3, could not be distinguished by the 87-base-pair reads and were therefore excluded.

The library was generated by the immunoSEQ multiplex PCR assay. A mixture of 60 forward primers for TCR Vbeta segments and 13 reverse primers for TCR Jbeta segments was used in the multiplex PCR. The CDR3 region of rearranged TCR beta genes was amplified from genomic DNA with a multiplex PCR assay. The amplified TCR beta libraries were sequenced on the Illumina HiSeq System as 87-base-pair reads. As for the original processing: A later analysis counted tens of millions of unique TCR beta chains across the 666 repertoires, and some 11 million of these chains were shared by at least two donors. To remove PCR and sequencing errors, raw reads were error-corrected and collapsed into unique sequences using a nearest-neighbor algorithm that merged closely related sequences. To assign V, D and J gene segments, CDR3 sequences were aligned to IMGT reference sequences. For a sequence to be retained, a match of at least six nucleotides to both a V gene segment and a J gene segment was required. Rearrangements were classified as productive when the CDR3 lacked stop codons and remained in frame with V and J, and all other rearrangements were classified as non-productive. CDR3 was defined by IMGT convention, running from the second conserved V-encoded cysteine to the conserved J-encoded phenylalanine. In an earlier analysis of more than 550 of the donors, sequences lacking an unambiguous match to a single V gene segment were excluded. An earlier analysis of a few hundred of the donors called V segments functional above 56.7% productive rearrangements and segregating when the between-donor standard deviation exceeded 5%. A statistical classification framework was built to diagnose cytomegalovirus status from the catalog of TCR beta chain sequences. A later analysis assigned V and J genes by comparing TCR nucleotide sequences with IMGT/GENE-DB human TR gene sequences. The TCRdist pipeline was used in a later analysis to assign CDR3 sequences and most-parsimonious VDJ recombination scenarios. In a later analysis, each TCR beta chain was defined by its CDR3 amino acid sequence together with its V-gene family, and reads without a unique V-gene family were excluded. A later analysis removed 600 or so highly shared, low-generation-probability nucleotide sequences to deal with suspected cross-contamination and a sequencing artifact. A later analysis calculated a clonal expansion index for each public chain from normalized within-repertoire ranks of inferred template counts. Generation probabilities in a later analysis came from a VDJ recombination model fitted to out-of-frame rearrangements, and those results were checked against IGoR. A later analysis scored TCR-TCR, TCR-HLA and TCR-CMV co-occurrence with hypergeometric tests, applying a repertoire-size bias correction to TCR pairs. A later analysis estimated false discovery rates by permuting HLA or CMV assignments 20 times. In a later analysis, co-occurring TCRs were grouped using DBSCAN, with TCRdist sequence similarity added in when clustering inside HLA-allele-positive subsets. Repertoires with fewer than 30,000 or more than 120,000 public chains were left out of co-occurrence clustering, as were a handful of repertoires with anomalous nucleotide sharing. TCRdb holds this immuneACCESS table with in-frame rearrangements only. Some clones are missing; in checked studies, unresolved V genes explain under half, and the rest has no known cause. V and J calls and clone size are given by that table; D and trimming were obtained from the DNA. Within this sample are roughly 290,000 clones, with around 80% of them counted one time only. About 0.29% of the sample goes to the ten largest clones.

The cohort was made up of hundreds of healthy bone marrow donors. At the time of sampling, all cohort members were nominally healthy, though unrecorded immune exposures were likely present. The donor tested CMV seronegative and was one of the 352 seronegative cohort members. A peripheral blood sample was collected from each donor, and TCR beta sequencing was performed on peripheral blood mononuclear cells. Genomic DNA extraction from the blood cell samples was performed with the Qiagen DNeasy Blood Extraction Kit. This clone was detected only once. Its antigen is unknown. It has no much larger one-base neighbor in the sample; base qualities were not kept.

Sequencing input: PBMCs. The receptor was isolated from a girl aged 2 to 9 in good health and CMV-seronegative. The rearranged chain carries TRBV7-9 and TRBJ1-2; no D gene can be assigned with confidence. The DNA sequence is TGTGCCAGCAGCTTAGGCGGCGGATATGGCTACACCTTC. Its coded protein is CASSLGGGYGYTF.